The source of this T cell receptor beta chain is a study of long-term antiretroviral therapy in people with HIV. CDR1 is SEHNR and CDR2 is FQNEAQ in the germline V gene (reference sequence). V lost 1 base and J 8 bases, leaving 17 bases between the germline ends. The CDR3 extends over 15 amino acids. No donor had fewer than one pre-ART PBMC sample or fewer than two post-ART PBMC samples. Cryopreserved PBMC samples of roughly 0.85-10 million cells were used for DNA extraction. Survey-level immunoSEQ v3.0 assays were run. What sequencing targeted per sample was roughly 40,000-50,000 T-cell genomes. Sequencing was performed with immunoSEQ multiplex PCR; in TCRdb, only in-frame clones are kept and a portion is missing. This table has approximately 30,000 clones, about 85% appearing once. As to this clone: Its antigen is not known.

Findings and limits, study-wide: HIV repertoires spanned narrower CDR3 length ranges than controls.

The V gene is TRBV7-9, the J gene TRBJ1-2; D gene uncertain. The origin of this receptor is a man between 35 and 55 years old with HIV. Sequenced material: unsorted PBMCs, taken 3 years after starting antiretroviral therapy. DNA for the CDR3: TGTGCCAGCAGCTTAGGGGTAGGTGCCGTGGAAGGCTACACCTTC. It yields the protein CASSLGVGAVEGYTF.